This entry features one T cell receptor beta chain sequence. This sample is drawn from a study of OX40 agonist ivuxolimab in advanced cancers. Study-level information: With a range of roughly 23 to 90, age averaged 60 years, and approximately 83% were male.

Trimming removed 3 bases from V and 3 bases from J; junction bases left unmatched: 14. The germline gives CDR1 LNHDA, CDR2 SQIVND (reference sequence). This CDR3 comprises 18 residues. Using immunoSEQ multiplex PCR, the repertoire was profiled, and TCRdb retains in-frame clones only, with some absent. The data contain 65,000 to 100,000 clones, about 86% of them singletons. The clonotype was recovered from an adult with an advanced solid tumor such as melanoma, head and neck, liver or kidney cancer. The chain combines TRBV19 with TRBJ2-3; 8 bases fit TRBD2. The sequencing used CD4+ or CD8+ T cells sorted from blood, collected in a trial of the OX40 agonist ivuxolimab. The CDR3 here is CASSIDRWPAGETDTQYF. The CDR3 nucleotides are TGTGCCAGTAGTATTGACCGGTGGCCAGCGGGAGAGACAGATACGCAGTATTTT.